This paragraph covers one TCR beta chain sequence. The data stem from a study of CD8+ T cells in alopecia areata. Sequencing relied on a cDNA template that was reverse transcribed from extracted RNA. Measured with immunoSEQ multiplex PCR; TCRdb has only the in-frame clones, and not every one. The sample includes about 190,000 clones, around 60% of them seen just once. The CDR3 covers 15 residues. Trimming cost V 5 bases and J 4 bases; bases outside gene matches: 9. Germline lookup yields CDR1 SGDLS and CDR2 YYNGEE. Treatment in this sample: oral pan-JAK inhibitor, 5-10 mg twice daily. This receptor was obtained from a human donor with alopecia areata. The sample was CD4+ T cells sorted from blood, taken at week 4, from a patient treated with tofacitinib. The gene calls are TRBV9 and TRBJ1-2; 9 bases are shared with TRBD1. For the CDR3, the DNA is TGTGCCAGCAGTGAGGGACAGGGACCCTTCTATGGCTACACCTTC. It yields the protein CASSEGQGPFYGYTF.